This T cell receptor beta chain stems from a study of shared clonotypes between healthy human individuals. Here immunoSEQ multiplex PCR was the method, and the copy in TCRdb shows in-frame clones only, minus some. The table lists roughly 510,000 clones, 60% to 80% of them singletons. V dropped 5 bases and J dropped 1 base, with 11 bases sitting between them. Per germline, CDR1 SGHTA and CDR2 FQGNSA. The CDR3 extends over 14 amino acids. This chain links TRBV7-2 with TRBJ1-1, with a possible D match to TRBD1 (5 bases). The sample comprised PBMCs. The receptor's source is a woman in her 40s in good health. Some clones in this sample may be carry-over from other donors' samples. This chain's CDR3 is CASSHRDRNTEAFF. The CDR3 nucleotides are TGTGCCAGCAGCCACCGTGACAGGAACACTGAAGCTTTCTTT.